Below are 8 T cell receptor beta chains sequenced from a single sample in a study of cytomegalovirus exposure and HLA in healthy donors. The PCR was carried out with 60 Vbeta primers and 13 Jbeta primers. Some clones are missing from TCRdb's copy, which holds only in-frame ones; the method was immunoSEQ multiplex PCR. In the table there are 200,000 to 250,000 clones, around 80% of which are singletons. Sequenced material: PBMCs. The source of these receptors is a man aged 25-40 years in good health and CMV-seronegative.

The chain combines TRBV23-1 with TRBJ1-2, with no clear D. TRBV23-1 is given ORF status, its function remaining uncertain. This CDR3 region has 11 residues. Trimming took off 4 bases at V and 8 bases at J, with 8 bases between the two ends. As DNA, the CDR3 is TGCGCCAGCAGTCGGGCCAAAGGCTACACCTTC. It translates to CASSRAKGYTF.

This clone was recorded a few times. This chain connects TRBV5-1 to TRBJ1-2; the D gene is possibly TRBD1 (6 bases). The germline V gene encodes CDR1 SGHRS and CDR2 YFSETQ. The CDR3 extends over 15 amino acids. Trimming cost V 0 bases and J 3 bases, with 12 bases left between them. This chain's CDR3 is CASSLAEAGDYGYTF. CDR3 DNA: TGCGCCAGCAGCTTGGCCGAGGCAGGGGACTATGGCTACACCTTC.

The chain combines TRBV5-6 with TRBJ2-7; D is possibly TRBD1 (6 bases). V lost 3 bases and J lost 0, with 10 bases in between. Germline loops: CDR1 SGHDT, CDR2 YYEEEE. The CDR3 covers 14 residues. The CDR3 DNA reads TGTGCCAGCAGCTCTGGACAGAGCTCCTACGAGCAGTACTTC. It translates to CASSSGQSSYEQYF.

A single count supports this clone. The chain uses TRBV18 and TRBJ2-5; 10 bases are a match to TRBD2. The CDR3 is made up of 16 amino acids. Germline trimming cut 3 bases from V and 4 bases from J; bases unmatched to any gene: 8. CDR1 and CDR2 (germline): KGHSH, LQKENI. The DNA of the CDR3 is TGTGCCAGCTCACCTGGACCAGCGGGGGGGCGAGAGACCCAGTACTTC. The encoded protein is CASSPGPAGGRETQYF.

This clone was seen a handful of times. The rearrangement links TRBV5-4 to TRBJ1-1; D is undetermined. Between the trimmed V and J ends, which lost 2 bases and 7 bases, there was a span of 12 bases. This CDR3 is 13 amino acids long. Germline V lookup: CDR1 SGHNT, CDR2 YYREEE (reference sequence). The DNA for the CDR3 is TGTGCCAGCAGCTTTATCGACACTAGTGAAGCTTTCTTT. Translated: CASSFIDTSEAFF.

The chain links TRBV6-5 to TRBJ1-1; TRBD1 matches at 9 bases. Looked up from germline, CDR1 is MNHEY and CDR2 is SVGAGI. The length of the CDR3 is 15 residues. V shed 0 bases and J 7 bases; nucleotides not matched to a gene: 6. The DNA for the CDR3 is TGTGCCAGCAGTTACTCGGGGACAGGGAGGGGTGAAGCTTTCTTT. Protein product: CASSYSGTGRGEAFF.

V and J are TRBV4-2 and TRBJ2-5, with 9 bases fitting TRBD2. Trimming took 1 base from V and 7 from J; bases not matched to a gene: 10. Germline CDR1 and CDR2: LGHNA and YNFKEQ. This CDR3 has 16 amino acids. The CDR3 DNA follows: TGTGCCAGCAGCCAAGGCGGCGGGGGGGGTTTAGGGACCCAGTACTTC. Amino acid sequence: CASSQGGGGGLGTQYF.

J is TRBJ1-2 and V is TRBV9, with D perhaps matching TRBD1 (5 bases). Germline CDR1 reads SGDLS; CDR2 reads YYNGEE. The CDR3 length is 15 residues. With 0 bases removed from V and 5 bases from J, the gap between germline ends came to 14 bases. The CDR3: CASSVGGRSQYGYTF. The CDR3 DNA follows: TGTGCCAGCAGCGTAGGGGGCAGGTCCCAGTATGGCTACACCTTC.